Included here is one T cell receptor beta chain sequence, with context. This record comes from a study of blood T cell repertoires in COVID-19. Whole-study context: Acute and convalescent COVID-19 specimens originated in the United States, Italy and Spain.

The method was immunoSEQ multiplex PCR; TCRdb's version includes in-frame clones alone and lacks a portion of them. The sample holds about 230,000 clones, around 88% seen once. Germline V gene data show CDR1 as MNHEY and CDR2 as SVGAGI. The V end lost 6 bases, the J end lost 8 bases, and 13 bases lay between the germline ends. This CDR3 comprises 12 residues. This TCR was recovered from a woman in her thirties or forties with acute COVID-19. V is TRBV6-5 and J is TRBJ1-2; D is unresolved. The sequencing input was PBMCs or T cells enriched from blood (not recorded which). The CDR3 protein is CASRRMDSGYTF. DNA for the CDR3: TGTGCCAGCAGGCGGATGGATTCGGGCTACACCTTC.